This record covers a single T cell receptor beta chain. TCRdb re-analysed the 5' RACE reads in MiXCR, keeping a single row per CDR3 protein. The sample includes some 46,000 distinct CDR3 sequences, almost 9.5% seen only once; the top ten take under 15%. The data derive from a study of early T cells in non-severe SARS-CoV-2 infection. The trim removed 4 bases at V and 2 bases at J, leaving 5 bases unmatched. Looked up from germline, CDR1 is SGHAT and CDR2 is FQDESV (reference sequence). CDR3 size: 15 residues. The sequence was collected from an adult who was a healthcare worker with PCR-confirmed SARS-CoV-2 infection or an uninfected control (not recorded which). V is TRBV11-1 and J is TRBJ2-7, with 10 bases matching TRBD2. The material sequenced was whole blood. CDR3 DNA: TGTGCCAGCAGCTCCCGGACTAGCGGACCCTACGAGCAGTACTTC. This sequence encodes CASSSRTSGPYEQYF. The variable domain in full, completed from reference TRBV11-1 and TRBJ2-7, reads EAEVAQSPRYKITEKSQAVAFWCDPISGHATLYWYRQILGQGPELLVQFQDESVVDDSQLPKDRFSAERLKGVDSTLKIQPAELGDSAMYLCASSSRTSGPYEQYFGPGTRLTVT.